What follows describes a single T cell receptor (beta chain). These gene names are mouse names. The missing CDR3 end, 1 residue past where the read stops, is filled in from the germline J gene. This sample was taken from a study of tissue T cells after allogeneic stem cell transplantation. Time point in this sample: mouse harvest day 7 after allogeneic transplant. Each mouse received 10^7 T-cell-depleted marrow cells plus 10^6 splenic CD5+ T cells by tail vein. Mice had MHC-mismatched B6 into BALB/c GVHD, sampled day 7 or 14. Germline CDR1 reads SGHSA; CDR2 reads FRNQAP. V was trimmed by 2 bases and J by 1 base, leaving 5 bases between them. The CDR3 sequence is 13 residues long. TCRbeta CDR3 was sequenced at survey depth with template counts. Sequenced by immunoSEQ multiplex PCR; TCRdb stores in-frame clones only, minus some. The sample holds 6,500 to 8,000 clones, 40% to 60% seen once.

This chain joins TRBV16 and TRBJ1-1; D remains unclear. Input material: gut tissue. The sequence was obtained from a female BALB/c mouse given C57BL/6 T cells with graft-versus-host disease after an allogeneic hematopoietic cell transplant. The sequenced part of the CDR3 DNA is TGTGCAAGCAGCTTAACCGGGAACACAGAAGTCTTC. The encoded protein is CASSLTGNTEVF. The full CDR3 is CASSLTGNTEVFF.